The source of this TCR beta chain is a study of blood T cells in healthy people across ages. Study-level findings and limits: Diversity of TCR beta per million T cells declined in a roughly linear way with age.

Trimming took off 4 bases at V and 4 bases at J, with 8 bases between the two ends. CDR3 length: 13 residues. Germline assignment: CDR1 SGHAT and CDR2 FQDESV (reference sequence). Comments on this clonotype: Its target is unknown.

Then a second PCR, running roughly 7 to 11 cycles, was carried out with a sample-barcoded 5' primer and a J-beta primer mix. Each CDR3 protein is one row after TCRdb ran MiXCR on the 5' RACE reads. The data show some 550,000 distinct CDR3 sequences, 47% seen once. Each of the donors had roughly 9.3 milliliters of peripheral blood drawn into EDTA-treated Vacutainer tubes. PBMCs were isolated at a quantity of at least 7 million per sample. The rearrangement links TRBV11-1 to TRBJ2-1, with D maybe TRBD1 (5 bases). Input material: blood. The clonotype originates from a man older than 75 in good health. CDR3 loop: CASSYDSYNEQFF. CDR3 nucleotide sequence: TGTGCCAGCAGCTATGACAGTTACAATGAGCAGTTCTTC.